Below, 2 T cell receptor beta chains from the same sample are listed, as sequenced in a study of blood T cell repertoires in COVID-19. Here immunoSEQ multiplex PCR was the method, and the copy in TCRdb shows in-frame clones only, minus some. The sample carries about 140,000 clones, 88% recorded once. Sequencing was performed on peripheral blood. The receptors come from a human donor in a cohort sampled during active COVID-19.

The chain joins TRBV7-9 to TRBJ2-1; D unresolved. The V and J ends lost 4 bases and 7 bases respectively, with 14 bases between them. Germline V gene lookup returns CDR1 SEHNR and CDR2 FQNEAQ (reference sequence). This CDR3 comprises 14 residues. Written as DNA, the CDR3 is TGTGCCAGCAGCTCCCCCGTGCGGCGGAATGAGCAGTTCTTC. Protein sequence: CASSSPVRRNEQFF.

This chain joins TRBV3-1 (or the pseudogene TRBV3-2) and TRBJ2-5; D call uncertain. CDR1 is LGHDT and CDR2 is YNNKEL in the germline V gene (reference sequence). The CDR3 has 15 residues. V lost 0 bases and J 1 base, leaving 9 bases between the germline ends. The CDR3 DNA reads as TGTGCCAGCAGCCAAGAAGAGCCGGGCCAAGAGACCCAGTACTTC. This gives the protein CASSQEEPGQETQYF.